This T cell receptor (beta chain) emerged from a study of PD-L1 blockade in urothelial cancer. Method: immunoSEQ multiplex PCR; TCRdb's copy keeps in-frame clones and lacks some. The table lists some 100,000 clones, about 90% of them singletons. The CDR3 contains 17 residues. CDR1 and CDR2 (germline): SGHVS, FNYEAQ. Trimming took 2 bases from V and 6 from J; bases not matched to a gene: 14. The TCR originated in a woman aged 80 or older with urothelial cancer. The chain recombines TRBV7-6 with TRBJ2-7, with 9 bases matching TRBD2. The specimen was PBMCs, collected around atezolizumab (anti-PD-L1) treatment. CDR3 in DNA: TGTGCCAGCAGCTTAAGCGTCGTAGCGGGAGTGGATTCCGAGCAGTACTTC. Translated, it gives CASSLSVVAGVDSEQYF.